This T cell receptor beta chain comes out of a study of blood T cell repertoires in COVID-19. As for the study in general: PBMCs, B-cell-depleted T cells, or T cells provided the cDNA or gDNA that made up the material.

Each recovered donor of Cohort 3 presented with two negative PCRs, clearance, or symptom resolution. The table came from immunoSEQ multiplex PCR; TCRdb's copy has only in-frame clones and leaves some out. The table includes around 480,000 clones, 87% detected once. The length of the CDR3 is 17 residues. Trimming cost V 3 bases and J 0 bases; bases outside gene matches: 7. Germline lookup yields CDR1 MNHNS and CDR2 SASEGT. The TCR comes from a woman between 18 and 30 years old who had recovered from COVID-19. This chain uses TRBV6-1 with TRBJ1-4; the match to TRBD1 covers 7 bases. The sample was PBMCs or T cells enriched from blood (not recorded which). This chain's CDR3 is CASSEARGQSTNEKLFF. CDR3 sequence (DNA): TGTGCCAGCAGTGAGGCTAGGGGACAGTCAACTAATGAAAAACTGTTTTTT.